This T cell receptor (beta chain) was documented in a study of human T cells and chemical hapten exposure. TCRdb processed the RACE reads anew with MiXCR; each CDR3 protein has one entry. Of roughly 380,000 distinct CDR3 sequences in the sample, about 6% were seen once. A few counts support this clonotype. Time point here: patch test 2, 6 weeks after DPC sensitization. Treatment of the sample: therapeutic diphenylcyclopropenone sensitization with weekly scalp DPC. Germline V gene sequence: CDR1 SGHRS, CDR2 YFSETQ. V lost 1 base and J 0 bases, leaving 13 bases between the germline ends. The CDR3 runs to 16 residues.

This chain links TRBV5-1 with TRBJ1-2; D might be TRBD1 (6 bases). This TCR was sampled from a woman younger than 35 with alopecia areata. Some clones in this sample may be carry-over from other donors' samples. Sequencing was performed on whole blood, taken in connection with sensitization to the hapten diphenylcyclopropenone (DPC). CDR3: CASSLSGAPANYGYTF. The CDR3 DNA is TGCGCCAGCAGCTTGTCGGGGGCACCTGCTAACTATGGCTACACCTTC.